Following are 3 T cell receptor beta chains from one sample sequenced in a study of blood T cell repertoires in COVID-19. TCRdb's table, derived via immunoSEQ multiplex PCR, lists solely in-frame clones and lacks some. The table lists under 100,000 clones, roughly 77% of them singletons. The source material was peripheral blood. Receptor source: a human donor in a cohort sampled during active COVID-19.

The genes are TRBV25-1 and TRBJ2-2, with 8 bases fitting TRBD1. Germline V gene sequence: CDR1 MGHDK, CDR2 SYGVNS. Unmatched junction bases numbered 4, after V lost 6 bases and J lost 1 base. The length of the CDR3 is 15 residues. The CDR3 DNA follows: TGTGCCAGCAGGAGAGGACAGGGGAACACCGGGGAGCTGTTTTTT. The encoded protein is CASRRGQGNTGELFF.

This chain joins TRBV28 and TRBJ2-4; 7 positions match TRBD2. V trimming: 7 bases; J trimming: 6 bases; junction bases outside the gene matches: 3. Germline values: CDR1 MDHEN, CDR2 SYDVKM. CDR3 length: 12 residues. The CDR3 here is CASTSGGNIQYF. The CDR3 DNA is TGTGCCAGCACCTCGGGGGGAAACATTCAGTACTTC.

The chain is built from TRBV7-2 and TRBJ2-5, with TRBD1 identical over 7 bases. CDR3 size: 13 residues. J lost 7 bases, V lost 4 bases, and 6 bases had no gene match. Germline CDR1 SGHTA, CDR2 FQGNSA. CDR3 sequence (DNA): TGTGCCAGCAGCTCCCGACAGGGACGGACCCAGTACTTC. Translation: CASSSRQGRTQYF.